This entry describes one T cell receptor (beta chain). As yet, its antigen is unknown. CDR1 MNHEY and CDR2 SMNVEV come from the germline V gene (reference sequence). The CDR3 sequence is 18 residues long. With 5 bases clipped from V and 8 bases from J, the junction kept 14 bases outside the gene matches. Each ophthalmopathy patient scored at least 3 on the Clinical Activity Score and at least 4 on NOSPECS grade, with duration under 3 months. What was amplified from RNA transcripts were TCR beta CDR3 regions. First-round RT-PCR of the TCR CDR3 relied on the HTBI primer set. From the multiplex PCR reads, TCRdb called clonotypes with MiXCR, one entry per CDR3 protein. The repertoire consists of a few hundred thousand distinct CDR3 sequences, with about a sixth occurring once and the leading ten covering 3% to 4%. This specimen comes from a study of T cells in Graves' hyperthyroidism and ophthalmopathy. Findings of the study overall: Appearing also in blood were most of the thyroid clonotypes expanded above 0.001.

The TCR originated in a woman aged 40 to 50 with Graves' ophthalmopathy. The sample was blood. The chain has TRBV27 and TRBJ2-4; 14 nucleotides line up with TRBD2. Written as DNA, the CDR3 is TGTGCCAGCAGTCCGGGACTAGCGGGGGTGGTAGGGGGAGACATTCAGTACTTC. Translation gives CASSPGLAGVVGGDIQYF.